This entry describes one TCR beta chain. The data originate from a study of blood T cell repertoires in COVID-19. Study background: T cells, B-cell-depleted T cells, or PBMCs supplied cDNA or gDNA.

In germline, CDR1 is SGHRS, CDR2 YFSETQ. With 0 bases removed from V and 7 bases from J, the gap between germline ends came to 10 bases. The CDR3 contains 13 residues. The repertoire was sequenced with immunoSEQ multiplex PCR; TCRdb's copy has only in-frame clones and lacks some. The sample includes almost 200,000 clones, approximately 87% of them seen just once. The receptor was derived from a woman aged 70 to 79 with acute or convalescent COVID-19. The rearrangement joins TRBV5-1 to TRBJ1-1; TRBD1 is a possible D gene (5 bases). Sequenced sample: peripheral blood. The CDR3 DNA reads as TGCGCCAGCAGCTTGGCAGGGTGGGGTGAAGCTTTCTTT. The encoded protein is CASSLAGWGEAFF.